Each of the 31 T cell receptor beta chains below was sequenced from the same sample in a study of blood T cell repertoires in COVID-19. This table comes from immunoSEQ multiplex PCR, and its TCRdb copy is limited to in-frame clones, with some not included. Among about 200,000 clones listed, approximately 85% were seen once. The sample taken for sequencing was peripheral blood. Every receptor here comes from a woman aged 80 or over with acute or convalescent COVID-19.

The V call is TRBV19, the J call TRBJ1-4; 10 nucleotides line up with TRBD1. The CDR3 extends over 15 amino acids. V dropped 9 bases and J dropped 3; count of bases not matched to a gene: 7. CDR1 is LNHDA and CDR2 is SQIVND in the germline V gene (reference sequence). CDR3 nucleotides: TGTGCCAGCCGGGACAGGGGTCTTTCTAATGAAAAACTGTTTTTT. This sequence encodes CASRDRGLSNEKLFF.

V and J are TRBV5-1 and TRBJ2-7; 7 positions agree with TRBD1. V gave up 3 bases and J gave up 3 bases; unmatched junction bases: 6. Germline V lookup: CDR1 SGHRS, CDR2 YFSETQ. The CDR3 totals 14 residues. CDR3: CASSSQGKLYEQYF. As DNA, the CDR3 is TGCGCCAGCAGCTCACAGGGGAAACTCTACGAGCAGTACTTC.

This clone was found a few times. The chain couples TRBV27 to TRBJ1-3; D may be TRBD1 (5 bases). The germline V and J ends were trimmed by 6 bases and 3 bases, with 12 bases remaining between them. Germline assignment: CDR1 MNHEY and CDR2 SMNVEV (reference sequence). The CDR3 totals 14 residues. This CDR3 reads CASRLTGVGNTIYF. The DNA for the CDR3 is TGTGCCAGCAGACTAACAGGAGTTGGAAACACCATATATTTT.

This chain links TRBV5-5 with TRBJ2-1; 9 bases are shared with TRBD2. Trimming removed 1 base from V and 10 bases from J; junction bases left unmatched: 9. This CDR3 is 15 amino acids long. The germline V gene has CDR1 SGHKS and CDR2 YYEKEE (reference sequence). This chain's CDR3 is CASSLIRGRGWEQFF. In DNA, the CDR3 is TGTGCCAGCAGCTTGATTCGCGGGAGGGGATGGGAGCAGTTCTTC.

The chain employs TRBV7-9 and TRBJ1-3; the match to TRBD1 covers 10 bases. This CDR3 comprises 16 residues. V lost 5 bases, J lost 0 bases, and 4 bases stayed unmatched. Germline assignment: CDR1 SEHNR and CDR2 FQNEAQ (reference sequence). The CDR3 loop is CASSTRTGGSGNTIYF. CDR3 nucleotides: TGTGCCAGCAGCACGAGGACAGGGGGCTCTGGAAACACCATATATTTT.

At least ten counts were recorded for this clone. The gene calls are TRBV7-9 and TRBJ1-1; a weak D match, TRBD1 (5 bases). CDR3 length: 14 amino acids. Trimming took 3 bases from V and 3 from J, leaving 11 bases between them. Germline CDR1 SEHNR, CDR2 FQNEAQ (reference sequence). The CDR3 is CASSLGGADTEAFF. DNA of the CDR3: TGTGCCAGCAGCTTGGGGGGTGCGGACACTGAAGCTTTCTTT.

The rearrangement links TRBV18 to TRBJ2-2, with TRBD1 matching over 8 bases. After removal of 3 bases from V and 7 bases from J, the junction contained 13 bases not matched to a gene. Per germline, CDR1 KGHSH and CDR2 LQKENI. This CDR3 has 17 amino acids. CDR3 nucleotides: TGTGCCAGCTCACCGAATGTCCAGGGGGCCGATGGCGGGGAGCTGTTTTTT. Amino acid sequence: CASSPNVQGADGGELFF.

In this sample, this clone turned up once. The CDR3 coding sequence is TGTGCCAGCAGCGATTCCGGGACAGGGGGCTTCGAGACCCAGTACTTC. It specifies CASSDSGTGGFETQYF. The chain employs TRBV9 and TRBJ2-5; TRBD1 matches 12 bases. With V trimmed by 3 bases and J by 5 bases, 8 bases remained unmatched. CDR3 size: 16 residues. Germline V gene data show CDR1 as SGDLS and CDR2 as YYNGEE. The entire variable domain, with the rest obtained from reference TRBV9 and TRBJ2-5, is as follows: DSGVTQTPKHLITATGQRVTLRCSPRSGDLSVYWYQQSLDQGLQFLIQYYNGEERAKGNILERFSAQQFPDLHSELNLSSLELGDSALYFCASSDSGTGGFETQYFGPGTRLLVL.

The V and J genes are TRBV3-1 (or the pseudogene TRBV3-2) and TRBJ1-2, with D perhaps matching TRBD1 (5 bases). Trimming shortened V by 4 bases and J by 6 bases, and 9 bases separated the two germline ends. Germline CDR1 LGHDT, CDR2 YNNKEL (reference sequence). The CDR3 has 12 amino acids. This CDR3 is CASSPGVDGYTF. CDR3 DNA: TGTGCCAGCAGCCCGGGGGTGGATGGCTACACCTTC.

This clone has only one observation. The chain has TRBV11-1 and TRBJ2-5; 8 bases match TRBD1. The CDR3 sequence is 13 residues long. J lost 4 bases, V lost 5 bases, and 3 bases had no gene match. CDR1 and CDR2 (germline): SGHAT, FQDESV (reference sequence). The CDR3 nucleotides are TGTGCCAGCAGCCGGGACAGGCGAGAGACCCAGTACTTC. It yields the protein CASSRDRRETQYF.

The chain couples TRBV18 to TRBJ2-7, with TRBD2 matching 7 bases. V dropped 0 bases and J dropped 2; count of bases not matched to a gene: 1. From germline, CDR1 is KGHSH and CDR2 LQKENI. There are 14 residues in the CDR3. The CDR3, as DNA: TGTGCCAGCTCACCACCCGGACTAGCCTACGAGCAGTACTTC. Residues: CASSPPGLAYEQYF.

V gene TRBV29-1 combines with J gene TRBJ1-1; 10 bases are shared with TRBD1. The CDR3 length is 13 residues. Germline V CDR1 and CDR2: SQVTM, ANQGSEA. V lost 3 bases to trimming and J lost 8 bases; unmatched junction nucleotides: 6. In DNA form, the CDR3 reads TGCAGCGTTGAGCGACAGGGGGCCGGGGAAGCTTTCTTT. It is translated as CSVERQGAGEAFF. Complete variable domain (other parts from reference TRBV29-1 and TRBJ1-1): SAVISQKPSRDICQRGTSLTIQCQVDSQVTMMFWYRQQPGQSLTLIATANQGSEATYESGFVIDKFPISRPNLTFSTLTVSNMSPEDSSIYLCSVERQGAGEAFFGQGTRLTVV.

The chain employs TRBV4-1 and TRBJ2-1; 8 bases align to TRBD2. CDR3 length equals 17 residues. Trimming at V came to 2 bases and at J to 4 bases, leaving 10 bases not matched to a gene. CDR1 MGHRA and CDR2 YSYEKL come from the germline V gene. The CDR3 nucleotides read TGCGCCAGCAGCCAAAATTATATGGGCGGGGGGTACAATGAGCAGTTCTTC. This translates into CASSQNYMGGGYNEQFF.

The rearrangement links TRBV20-1 to TRBJ2-1; D remains unclear. This CDR3 is built from 10 residues. CDR1 is DFQATT, CDR2 SNEGSKA, per germline (reference sequence). V was shortened by 3 bases and J by 7 bases, with 4 bases between the two germline ends. CDR3 sequence (DNA): TGCAGTGCTAGGGCTAATGAGCAGTTCTTC. This sequence encodes CSARANEQFF.

The rearrangement links TRBV7-2 to TRBJ1-5; D perhaps matches TRBD1 (6 bases). The CDR3 runs to 15 residues. The V gene's germline CDR1 is SGHTA and CDR2 FQGNSA. Trimming shortened V by 2 bases and J by 0 bases, and 8 bases separated the two germline ends. The CDR3: CASSLRQDSNQPQHF. CDR3 sequence (DNA): TGTGCCAGCAGCTTAAGACAGGATAGCAATCAGCCCCAGCATTTT.

The chain employs TRBV4-2 and TRBJ1-2; 10 bases line up with TRBD1. Unmatched junction bases numbered 5, after V lost 0 bases and J lost 7 bases. In germline, CDR1 is LGHNA, CDR2 YNFKEQ. The CDR3 spans 15 residues. CDR3 DNA: TGTGCCAGCAGCCAAGATCCTGGGACAGGGGCTGGCTACACCTTC. Translating it yields CASSQDPGTGAGYTF.

V is TRBV19 and J is TRBJ1-5; TRBD1 might be the D (6 bases). Germline assignment: CDR1 LNHDA and CDR2 SQIVND (reference sequence). CDR3 length equals 12 residues. V was shortened by 10 bases and J by 14 bases, with 21 bases between the two germline ends. This chain's CDR3 is CATSLNWGGKHF. In DNA, the CDR3 is TGTGCCACTTCCTTGAATTGGGGGGGCAAGCATTTT.

The CDR3 sequence: CASSRDRVEQYF. CDR3 bases: TGTGCCAGCTCACGGGACAGGGTCGAGCAGTACTTC. The J gene is TRBJ2-7, the V gene TRBV18; 9 bases line up with TRBD1. Per germline, CDR1 KGHSH and CDR2 LQKENI. The CDR3 loop spans 12 amino acids. Trimming cost V 4 bases and J 6 bases; bases outside gene matches: 1.

The chain has TRBV18 and TRBJ1-1; 9 bases line up with TRBD1. CDR3 length: 16 amino acids. J was trimmed by 0 bases and V by 3 bases; bases with no gene match: 5. Germline values: CDR1 KGHSH, CDR2 LQKENI. The DNA of the CDR3 is TGTGCCAGCTCACCCGGGACAGGGACATTGAACACTGAAGCTTTCTTT. Translation: CASSPGTGTLNTEAFF.

The table lists this clone with a count of one. The chain recombines TRBV5-6 with TRBJ2-3; 7 nucleotides align to TRBD2. J was trimmed by 2 bases and V by 3 bases; bases with no gene match: 9. Looked up from germline, CDR1 is SGHDT and CDR2 is YYEEEE. The CDR3 is made up of 16 amino acids. This chain's CDR3 is CASSYLADAYTDTQYF. CDR3 nucleotides: TGTGCCAGCAGCTATCTAGCGGATGCCTACACAGATACGCAGTATTTT.

The J gene is TRBJ2-1, the V gene TRBV19; 10 nucleotides align to TRBD2. The trim removed 6 bases at V and 0 bases at J, leaving 8 bases unmatched. Germline CDR1 reads LNHDA; CDR2 reads SQIVND (reference sequence). The length of the CDR3 is 17 residues. Written as DNA, the CDR3 is TGTGCCAGTAGAGTTCCTAGCGGGAGAGGCTCCTACAATGAGCAGTTCTTC. This gives the protein CASRVPSGRGSYNEQFF.

The rearrangement links TRBV7-2 to TRBJ1-1, with unresolved D. The CDR3 totals 14 residues. Germline CDR1 and CDR2: SGHTA and FQGNSA. V lost 3 bases, J lost 0 bases, and 8 bases lay in between. CDR3 loop: CASSFQKMNTEAFF. The CDR3 DNA follows: TGTGCCAGCAGCTTCCAGAAGATGAACACTGAAGCTTTCTTT.

This chain joins TRBV7-5 and TRBJ1-5; the table assigns TRBD1, which was not confirmed against the DNA. TRBV7-5 represents a pseudogene. The CDR3 has 17 residues. CDR3 region: CARSLDCETGGRGPQHF. For the CDR3, the DNA is TGTGCCAGAAGCTTAGACTGTGAGACAGGGGGCCGGGGGCCCCAGCATTTT.

The rearrangement uses TRBV18 and TRBJ2-1, with D tentatively TRBD1 (6 bases). The V and J ends lost 9 bases and 6 bases respectively, with 18 bases between them. The CDR3 runs to 14 residues. Per the germline V gene, CDR1 is KGHSH and CDR2 is LQKENI. CDR3 coding DNA: TGTGCCAGTCAGGACCACCAAGGGGGCAATGAGCAGTTCTTC. Its translation: CASQDHQGGNEQFF.

The chain joins TRBV7-2 to TRBJ1-2; TRBD1 aligns across 8 bases. V lost 1 base, J lost 0 bases, and 10 bases stayed unmatched. The V gene's germline CDR1 is SGHTA and CDR2 FQGNSA. The CDR3 extends over 18 amino acids. The CDR3 loop reads CASSLVWTGSSTNYGYTF. CDR3 nucleotide sequence: TGTGCCAGCAGCTTAGTTTGGACAGGGAGCTCCACTAACTATGGCTACACCTTC.

The chain uses TRBV15 and TRBJ1-3; the D gene is possibly TRBD1 (5 bases). V lost 4 bases, J lost 4 bases, and 14 bases lay in between. The CDR3 sequence is 15 residues long. From germline, CDR1 is LNHNV and CDR2 YYDKDF (reference sequence). CDR3 nucleotides: TGTGCCACCAGCACCAGGGAATTGTGGGGAAACACCATATATTTT. Translating gives CATSTRELWGNTIYF.

In its sample, this clone was seen once. The chain links TRBV6-2 or TRBV6-3 to TRBJ1-1; 7 positions match TRBD1. CDR3 length: 20 residues. Germline V gives CDR1 MNHEY, CDR2 SVGEGT. Losses at the gene ends were 0 bases for V and 1 base for J; bases not matched to a gene: 17. The CDR3 DNA follows: TGTGCCAGCAGTTACTCGACGGGGACACAGGGGAGTAGTCGGAACACTGAAGCTTTCTTT. Its protein product is CASSYSTGTQGSSRNTEAFF.

The chain couples TRBV6-5 to TRBJ1-2, with D possibly TRBD1 on 5 matching bases. This CDR3 has 16 amino acids. Trimming left V 0 bases short and J 4 bases short, with 15 bases between. The germline CDR1 and CDR2 sequences are MNHEY and SVGAGI. CDR3 amino acids: CASSYSRQPKGYGYTF. The CDR3 region has the DNA TGTGCCAGCAGTTACTCGAGACAGCCAAAGGGCTATGGCTACACCTTC.

The rearrangement joins TRBV11-2 to TRBJ1-1; unclear D gene. Trimming stripped 0 bases from V and 0 bases from J, with 5 bases between. CDR1 SGHAT and CDR2 FQNNGV come from the germline V gene. CDR3 length: 14 amino acids. CDR3 protein: CASSLDLMNTEAFF. The CDR3 DNA is TGTGCCAGCAGCTTAGATCTTATGAACACTGAAGCTTTCTTT.

This chain connects TRBV9 to TRBJ2-7; D perhaps matches TRBD2 (5 bases). Trimming took off 0 bases at V and 3 bases at J, with 10 bases between the two ends. Germline V gives CDR1 SGDLS, CDR2 YYNGEE. The CDR3 length is 14 residues. The CDR3 coding sequence is TGTGCCAGCAGCGTAGGAAGCGGAAACTACGAGCAGTACTTC. Translated, it gives CASSVGSGNYEQYF. Full variable domain (outside the CDR3, taken from reference TRBV9 and TRBJ2-7): DSGVTQTPKHLITATGQRVTLRCSPRSGDLSVYWYQQSLDQGLQFLIQYYNGEERAKGNILERFSAQQFPDLHSELNLSSLELGDSALYFCASSVGSGNYEQYFGPGTRLTVT.

V is TRBV28 and J is TRBJ2-2; 8 bases fit TRBD1. This CDR3 has 15 residues. The germline V gene has CDR1 MDHEN and CDR2 SYDVKM. Trimming cost V 7 bases and J 2 bases; bases outside gene matches: 6. This CDR3 is CASTQGAFNTGELFF. DNA for the CDR3: TGTGCCAGCACCCAGGGGGCTTTTAACACCGGGGAGCTGTTTTTT.